Described below is a single T cell receptor beta chain sequence and its context. What it recognizes is unknown. The entry originates in a study of OX40 agonist ivuxolimab in advanced cancers. As for the study in general: Past anti-PD-1, anti-PD-L1 or anti-CTLA-4 therapy was accepted, and around 40% had received some. Study conclusions and caveats: In the 0.1-3.0 mg/kg groups, partial responders showed among the lowest expansion. CD4+ and CD8+ blood T cells expanded clonally by week 6 at 0.1 to 3.0 mg/kg.

In germline, CDR1 is LNHDA, CDR2 SQIVND (reference sequence). The CDR3 loop spans 15 amino acids. The V gene lost 5 bases and the J gene lost 2 bases, with 10 bases spanning the gap. Profiled with immunoSEQ multiplex PCR; TCRdb holds only in-frame clones, not every one. The sample includes more than 55,000 clones, over 70% of them seen just once. The chain links TRBV19 to TRBJ2-6; D is unclear. The origin of this receptor is an adult with an advanced solid tumor such as melanoma, head and neck, liver or kidney cancer. The source material was CD4+ or CD8+ T cells sorted from blood, sampled in a trial of the OX40 agonist ivuxolimab. CDR3 nucleotide sequence: TGTGCCAGTAGTCCCTCTAATGCTGGGGCCAACGTCCTGACTTTC. It specifies CASSPSNAGANVLTF.